Below, 28 T cell receptor beta chains from the same sample are listed, as sequenced in a study of blood T cell repertoires in COVID-19. Assay used: immunoSEQ multiplex PCR; TCRdb lists only in-frame clones, some missing. The sample holds approximately 300,000 clones, 85% to 95% seen once. Sequenced: PBMCs or T cells enriched from blood (not recorded which). All receptors come from a woman in her thirties who had been exposed to COVID-19.

The chain combines TRBV4-1 with TRBJ1-1; 7 positions agree with TRBD1. CDR3 length: 17 amino acids. V lost 3 bases to trimming and J lost 1 base; unmatched junction nucleotides: 11. CDR1 and CDR2 (germline): MGHRA, YSYEKL. The DNA of the CDR3 is TGCGCCAGCAGCCACGCCCCGTTAGGACAGGCGAACACTGAAGCTTTCTTT. This sequence encodes CASSHAPLGQANTEAFF.

The genes are TRBV11-3 and TRBJ1-1; maybe TRBD1 (5 bases). The V and J ends lost 1 base and 3 bases respectively, with 12 bases between them. Germline assignment: CDR1 SGHNT and CDR2 YENEEA. This CDR3 comprises 15 residues. The CDR3 sequence is CASSLGQGRDTEAFF. The CDR3 region has the DNA TGTGCCAGCAGCTTAGGGCAGGGCCGGGACACTGAAGCTTTCTTT.

A remark on this clone: The same CDR3 arises from other DNA sequences in this sample as well. The V and J genes are TRBV5-1 and TRBJ1-3; 7 nucleotides line up with TRBD1. CDR1 and CDR2 from the germline V gene are SGHRS and YFSETQ. The CDR3 covers 13 residues. Trimming cost V 4 bases and J 3 bases; bases outside gene matches: 1. The CDR3 is CASSRDSGNTIYF. The CDR3 region has the DNA TGCGCCAGCAGCCGGGACAGTGGAAACACCATATATTTT.

The V gene is TRBV4-1, the J gene TRBJ2-7; 10 bases match TRBD2. Germline trimming cut 1 base from V and 6 bases from J; bases unmatched to any gene: 6. CDR1 is MGHRA, CDR2 YSYEKL, per germline. This CDR3 is 15 amino acids long. CDR3 in DNA: TGCGCCAGCAGCCAAGGGGGACTAGCGACTTCCGAGCAGTACTTC. The encoded protein is CASSQGGLATSEQYF.

The chain couples TRBV7-9 to TRBJ1-1, with D possibly being TRBD1 (5 bases). Germline assignment: CDR1 SEHNR and CDR2 FQNEAQ (reference sequence). V was cut by 8 bases and J by 4 bases, with 14 bases left in between. The CDR3 has 13 amino acids. Here the CDR3 DNA reads TGTGCCAGCCAGGGACTTCTGAGCACTGAAGCTTTCTTT. Translating gives CASQGLLSTEAFF.

This rearrangement joins TRBV6-5 to TRBJ2-7, with 10 nucleotides matching TRBD1. CDR3 length: 16 residues. Germline loops: CDR1 MNHEY, CDR2 SVGAGI. The junction had 8 bases not matched to a gene; V was cut back by 2 bases and J by 4 bases. This chain's CDR3 is CASSYQRTGGDYEQYF. Written as DNA, the CDR3 is TGTGCCAGCAGTTACCAAAGGACAGGGGGTGATTACGAGCAGTACTTC.

The gene calls are TRBV27 and TRBJ2-7, with a tentative D call TRBD1 (6 bases). From germline, CDR1 is MNHEY and CDR2 SMNVEV (reference sequence). The CDR3 has 16 residues. Trimming removed 3 bases from V and 7 bases from J, with 22 bases in between. The CDR3 here is CASSFLSGALSGEQYF. In DNA form, the CDR3 reads TGTGCCAGCAGTTTTCTCTCAGGGGCGCTATCGGGGGAGCAGTACTTC.

This chain joins TRBV6-5 and TRBJ1-4; D is ambiguous. Germline loops: CDR1 MNHEY, CDR2 SVGAGI. This CDR3 is built from 15 residues. Trimming pared 8 bases from V and 0 bases from J, leaving 13 bases between. The DNA of the CDR3 is TGTGCCAGCCGGTTGTATCCGGCAACTAATGAAAAACTGTTTTTT. It is translated as CASRLYPATNEKLFF.

This clone is a singleton in its sample. The chain is built from TRBV27 and TRBJ1-1, with D possibly TRBD1 on 5 matching bases. Germline loops: CDR1 MNHEY, CDR2 SMNVEV (reference sequence). This CDR3 is built from 13 residues. The V and J ends lost 2 bases and 5 bases respectively, with 9 bases between them. CDR3 region: CASSLPGLTEAFF. The CDR3 nucleotides read TGTGCCAGCAGTTTACCAGGGCTGACTGAAGCTTTCTTT.

With regard to this clone: Other DNA sequences within the sample encode an identical CDR3. The V and J genes are TRBV9 and TRBJ2-7; TRBD2 matches 10 bases. The CDR3 loop spans 15 amino acids. The J segment lost 4 bases and the V segment lost 0 bases, leaving 4 bases of the junction unmatched. Germline loops: CDR1 SGDLS, CDR2 YYNGEE. The CDR3 here is CASSVGPSGGYEQYF. Here the CDR3 DNA reads TGTGCCAGCAGCGTAGGGCCTAGCGGGGGATACGAGCAGTACTTC. Using reference TRBV9 and TRBJ2-7 for the parts outside the CDR3, the full variable domain is DSGVTQTPKHLITATGQRVTLRCSPRSGDLSVYWYQQSLDQGLQFLIQYYNGEERAKGNILERFSAQQFPDLHSELNLSSLELGDSALYFCASSVGPSGGYEQYFGPGTRLTVT.

A few counts support this clone. The chain uses TRBV7-9 and TRBJ2-1; 7 bases line up with TRBD1. Germline lookup yields CDR1 SEHNR and CDR2 FQNEAQ (reference sequence). The trim removed 1 base at V and 5 bases at J, leaving 5 bases unmatched. The CDR3 covers 15 residues. The CDR3 here is CASSLDRTGHNEQFF. DNA for the CDR3: TGTGCCAGCAGCTTAGATAGGACAGGCCACAATGAGCAGTTCTTC.

V is TRBV18 and J is TRBJ1-1; 9 bases are shared with TRBD1. CDR3 size: 15 residues. Germline assignment: CDR1 KGHSH and CDR2 LQKENI. The V gene end was trimmed by 6 bases and the J gene end by 5 bases; junction bases not matched to a gene: 10. The CDR3 DNA sequence: TGTGCCAGCTCCCCGGATACAGGGGGCGGAACTGAAGCTTTCTTT. It translates to CASSPDTGGGTEAFF.

This chain links TRBV5-1 with TRBJ2-7, with TRBD1 as a possible D gene (6 bases). The CDR3 is made up of 15 amino acids. CDR1 and CDR2 from the germline V gene are SGHRS and YFSETQ. V was trimmed by 0 bases and J by 5 bases, leaving 15 bases between them. The CDR3: CASSLVGRGSHEQYF. DNA for the CDR3: TGCGCCAGCAGCTTGGTCGGCAGGGGTTCCCACGAGCAGTACTTC.

This clone was detected once. Within the sample, other DNA sequences also encode this same CDR3. This CDR3 reads CASSIGHLNTEAFF. Here the CDR3 DNA reads TGCGCCAGCAGCATAGGACACCTGAACACTGAAGCTTTCTTT. The V call is TRBV5-1, the J call TRBJ1-1; possibly TRBD1 for D (5 bases). In germline, CDR1 is SGHRS, CDR2 YFSETQ. The V end was cut by 4 bases, the J end by 0 bases, with 10 bases between. The CDR3 sequence is 14 residues long.

The rearrangement links TRBV21-1 to TRBJ1-6. TRBV21-1 is recorded as a pseudogene. This CDR3 comprises 18 residues. The CDR3 here is CASSKRCGGSSYNSPLHF. The CDR3 region has the DNA TGTGCCAGCAGCAAAAGGTGTGGGGGGAGCTCCTATAATTCACCCCTCCACTTT.

The chain joins TRBV6-1 to TRBJ1-5; maybe TRBD1 (5 bases). The CDR3 is 16 amino acids. V was shortened by 2 bases and J by 0 bases, with 11 bases between the two germline ends. Germline V lookup: CDR1 MNHNS, CDR2 SASEGT. The CDR3: CASSERGGYSNQPQHF. The CDR3 DNA sequence: TGTGCCAGCAGTGAACGGGGGGGATATAGCAATCAGCCCCAGCATTTT.

V gene TRBV7-9 combines with J gene TRBJ2-3; 9 bases fit TRBD1. The germline V gene encodes CDR1 SEHNR and CDR2 FQNEAQ (reference sequence). V lost 5 bases to trimming and J lost 4 bases; unmatched junction nucleotides: 7. The CDR3 runs to 15 residues. In DNA form, the CDR3 reads TGTGCCAGCAGCCCCGGGACAGGGTCGTCAGATACGCAGTATTTT. Translating it yields CASSPGTGSSDTQYF.

The chain recombines TRBV13 with TRBJ2-2; 9 nucleotides align to TRBD1. Germline V lookup: CDR1 PRHDT, CDR2 FYEKMQ (reference sequence). The CDR3 is 16 amino acids. V was clipped by 5 bases and J by 2 bases; unmatched bases: 6. Written as DNA, the CDR3 is TGTGCCAGCAGCGGAACAGGGGGCGGAAACACCGGGGAGCTGTTTTTT. Translating gives CASSGTGGGNTGELFF.

The chain combines TRBV5-1 with TRBJ2-3, with unresolved D. V lost 0 bases, J lost 0 bases, and 20 bases lay in between. The CDR3 covers 19 residues. Per the germline V gene, CDR1 is SGHRS and CDR2 is YFSETQ. The CDR3 loop is CASSLVSFSRLSSTDTQYF. The CDR3 region has the DNA TGCGCCAGCAGCTTGGTCTCCTTCAGTCGCTTGTCTAGCACAGATACGCAGTATTTT.

The CDR3 bases are TGTGCCAGCAGCCCTGCGGGGGGCGGGGGTTACGAGCAGTACTTC. It specifies CASSPAGGGGYEQYF. The rearrangement links TRBV7-2 to TRBJ2-7; TRBD2 agrees at 8 bases. The V gene's germline CDR1 is SGHTA and CDR2 FQGNSA. The length of the CDR3 is 15 residues. The V segment lost 5 bases and the J segment 4 bases; nucleotides outside the gene matches: 10.

This clone is a singleton in its sample. J is TRBJ2-7 and V is TRBV30; no clear D. Per germline, CDR1 GTSNPN and CDR2 SVGIG (reference sequence). This CDR3 spans 13 amino acids. V was cut by 1 base and J by 6 bases, with 13 bases left in between. This CDR3 reads CAWSASVSGEQYF. The CDR3 bases are TGTGCCTGGAGTGCGTCAGTTTCGGGCGAGCAGTACTTC.

This chain links TRBV4-3 with TRBJ2-7, with 13 bases fitting TRBD2. Germline V CDR1 and CDR2: LGHNA, YSLEER. With V trimmed by 5 bases and J by 4 bases, 5 bases remained unmatched. The CDR3 has 15 amino acids. The CDR3 region has the DNA TGCGCCAGCAGCGCCCGGACTAGCGGGGGTTACGAGCAGTACTTC. Translated, it gives CASSARTSGGYEQYF.

This chain links TRBV30 with TRBJ1-1, with D maybe TRBD1 (5 bases). CDR1 GTSNPN and CDR2 SVGIG come from the germline V gene (reference sequence). There are 15 residues in the CDR3. Trimming stripped 4 bases from V and 4 bases from J, with 19 bases between. The CDR3 protein is CAWISTDRWSTEAFF. The CDR3 nucleotides are TGTGCCTGGATCTCAACCGACAGATGGAGCACTGAAGCTTTCTTT.

This chain links TRBV30 with TRBJ1-4, with unresolved D. CDR3 length: 13 residues. Germline assignment: CDR1 GTSNPN and CDR2 SVGIG (reference sequence). V lost 4 bases to trimming and J lost 4 bases, with 10 bases between them. The CDR3 loop reads CAWTGGFNEKLFF. The CDR3 DNA is TGTGCCTGGACCGGAGGGTTTAATGAAAAACTGTTTTTT. The entire variable domain, with the rest obtained from reference TRBV30 and TRBJ1-4, is as follows: SQTIHQWPATLVQPVGSPLSLECTVEGTSNPNLYWYRQAAGRGLQLLFYSVGIGQISSEVPQNLSASRPQDRQFILSSKKLLLSDSGFYLCAWTGGFNEKLFFGSGTQLSVL.

The chain uses TRBV7-8 and TRBJ2-2, with 7 bases aligning to TRBD2. V trimming: 1 base; J trimming: 6 bases; junction bases outside the gene matches: 5. Germline-derived CDR1 and CDR2 are SGHVS and FQNEAQ. CDR3 size: 15 residues. The CDR3 reads CASSLDGGRAGELFF. Here the CDR3 DNA reads TGTGCCAGCAGCTTAGACGGGGGGAGGGCCGGGGAGCTGTTTTTT.

V and J are TRBV6-4 and TRBJ2-5; 10 bases line up with TRBD2. Germline CDR1 and CDR2: MRHNA and SNTAGT. The CDR3 has 11 amino acids. In DNA, the CDR3 is TGTGGGGCTAGCGGGGGTGAGACCCAGTACTTC. Its translation: CGASGGETQYF.

This clone occurred once. The genes are TRBV5-3 and TRBJ1-6; D ambiguous. TRBV5-3 is marked as an open reading frame, function uncertain. This CDR3 comprises 16 residues. V was trimmed by 3 bases and J by 3 bases, leaving 13 bases between them. The CDR3 here is CARSYREGIYNSPLHF. The CDR3 nucleotides are TGTGCCAGAAGCTATCGAGAGGGCATCTATAATTCACCCCTCCACTTT.

The rearrangement links TRBV28 to TRBJ1-2; maybe TRBD1 (5 bases). The CDR3 extends over 14 amino acids. CDR1 is MDHEN and CDR2 is SYDVKM in the germline V gene. With 5 bases removed from V and 2 bases from J, the gap between germline ends came to 12 bases. This chain's CDR3 is CASSPGGANYGYTF. The CDR3 coding sequence is TGTGCCAGCAGTCCAGGCGGGGCCAACTATGGCTACACCTTC.